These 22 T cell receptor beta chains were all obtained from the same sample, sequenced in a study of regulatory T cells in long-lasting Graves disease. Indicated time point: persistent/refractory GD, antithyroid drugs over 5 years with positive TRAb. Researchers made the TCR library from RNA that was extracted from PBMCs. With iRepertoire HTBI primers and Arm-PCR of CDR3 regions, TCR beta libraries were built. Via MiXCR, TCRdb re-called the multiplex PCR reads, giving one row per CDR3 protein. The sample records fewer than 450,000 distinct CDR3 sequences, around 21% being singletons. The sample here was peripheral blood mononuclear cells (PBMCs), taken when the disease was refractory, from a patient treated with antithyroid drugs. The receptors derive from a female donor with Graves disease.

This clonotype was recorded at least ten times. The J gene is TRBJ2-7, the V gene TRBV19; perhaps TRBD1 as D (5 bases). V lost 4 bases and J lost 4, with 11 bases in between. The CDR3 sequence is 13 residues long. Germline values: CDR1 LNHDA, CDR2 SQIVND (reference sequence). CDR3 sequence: CASSTPGKYEQYF. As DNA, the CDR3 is TGTGCCAGTAGTACCCCAGGGAAGTACGAGCAGTACTTC.

The CDR3 DNA follows: TGTGCCAGTAGTATTGGGGGGGCCTACGAGCAGTACTTC. Translating it yields CASSIGGAYEQYF. The chain uses TRBV19 and TRBJ2-7, with TRBD2 matching over 7 bases. The V gene end was trimmed by 3 bases and the J gene end by 2 bases; junction bases not matched to a gene: 1. CDR1 and CDR2 (germline): LNHDA, SQIVND (reference sequence). CDR3 length: 13 residues.

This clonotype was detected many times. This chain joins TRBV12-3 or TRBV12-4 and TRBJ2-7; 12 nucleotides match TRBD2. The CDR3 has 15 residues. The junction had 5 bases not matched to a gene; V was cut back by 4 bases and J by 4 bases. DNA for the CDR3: TGTGCCAGCAGTTCGACTAGCGGGAGTTGGTACGAGCAGTACTTC. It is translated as CASSSTSGSWYEQYF.

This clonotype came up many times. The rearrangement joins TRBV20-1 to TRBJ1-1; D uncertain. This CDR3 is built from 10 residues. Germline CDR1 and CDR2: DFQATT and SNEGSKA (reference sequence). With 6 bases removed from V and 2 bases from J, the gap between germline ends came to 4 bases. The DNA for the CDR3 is TGCAGTGCAGCTAACACTGAAGCTTTCTTT. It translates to CSAANTEAFF.

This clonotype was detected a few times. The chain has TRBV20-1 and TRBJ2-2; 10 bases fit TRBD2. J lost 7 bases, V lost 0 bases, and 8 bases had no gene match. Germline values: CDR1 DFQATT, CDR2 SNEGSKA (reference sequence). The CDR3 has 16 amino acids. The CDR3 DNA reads TGCAGTGCTAGAGATAGAGTAGCGGGAGGTCACGGGGAGCTGTTTTTT. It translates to CSARDRVAGGHGELFF.

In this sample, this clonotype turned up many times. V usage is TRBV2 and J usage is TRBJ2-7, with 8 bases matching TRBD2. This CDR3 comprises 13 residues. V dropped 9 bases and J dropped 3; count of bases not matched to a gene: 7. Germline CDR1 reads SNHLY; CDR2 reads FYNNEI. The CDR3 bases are TGTGCCAGTAGTCGGACTAGCTACTACGAGCAGTACTTC. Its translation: CASSRTSYYEQYF.

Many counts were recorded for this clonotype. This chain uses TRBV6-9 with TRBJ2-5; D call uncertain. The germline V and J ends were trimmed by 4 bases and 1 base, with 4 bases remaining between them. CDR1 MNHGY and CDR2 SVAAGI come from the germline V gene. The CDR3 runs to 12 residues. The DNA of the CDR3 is TGTGCCAGCAGTTCAGTCCAAGAGACCCAGTACTTC. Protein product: CASSSVQETQYF.

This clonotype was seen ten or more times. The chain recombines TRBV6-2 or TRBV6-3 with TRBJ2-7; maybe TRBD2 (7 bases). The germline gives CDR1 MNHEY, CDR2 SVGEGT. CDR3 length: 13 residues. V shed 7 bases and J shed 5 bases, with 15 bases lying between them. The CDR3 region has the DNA TGTGCCAGCACCACGGGGGGCAGGGACGAGCAGTACTTC. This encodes CASTTGGRDEQYF.

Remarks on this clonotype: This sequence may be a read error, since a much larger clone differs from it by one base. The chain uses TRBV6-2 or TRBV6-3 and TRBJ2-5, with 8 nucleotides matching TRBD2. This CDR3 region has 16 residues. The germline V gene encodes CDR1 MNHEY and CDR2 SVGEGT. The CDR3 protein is CASTPRAGGLQDTQYF. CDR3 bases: TGTGCCAGCACCCCCCGGGCGGGAGGACTACAAGATACCCAGTACTTC.

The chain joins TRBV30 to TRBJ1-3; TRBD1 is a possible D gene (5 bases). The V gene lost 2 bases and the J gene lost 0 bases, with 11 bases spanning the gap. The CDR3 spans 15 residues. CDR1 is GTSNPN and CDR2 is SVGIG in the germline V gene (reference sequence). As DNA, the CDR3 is TGTGCCTGGAGTCCCCAGGGAAGCTCTGGAAACACCATATATTTT. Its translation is CAWSPQGSSGNTIYF.

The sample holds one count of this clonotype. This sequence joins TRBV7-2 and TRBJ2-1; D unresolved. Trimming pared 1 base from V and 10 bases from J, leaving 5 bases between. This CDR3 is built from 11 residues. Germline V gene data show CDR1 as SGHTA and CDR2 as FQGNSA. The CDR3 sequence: CASSLVLEQFF. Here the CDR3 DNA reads TGTGCCAGCAGCTTAGTTTTGGAGCAGTTCTTC.

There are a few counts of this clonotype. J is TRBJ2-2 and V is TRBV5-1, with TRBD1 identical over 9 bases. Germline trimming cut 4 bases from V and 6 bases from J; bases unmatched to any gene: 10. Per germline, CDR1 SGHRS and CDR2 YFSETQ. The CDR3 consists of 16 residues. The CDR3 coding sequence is TGCGCCAGCAGCCCGGGACCGGGACAGGGTTCCGGGGAGCTGTTTTTT. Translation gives CASSPGPGQGSGELFF.

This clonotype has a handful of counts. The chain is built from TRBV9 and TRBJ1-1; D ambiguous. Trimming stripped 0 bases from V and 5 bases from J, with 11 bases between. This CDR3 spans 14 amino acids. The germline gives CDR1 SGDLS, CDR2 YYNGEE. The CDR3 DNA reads TGTGCCAGCAGCGTAGGAGGGCTCGTGACTGAAGCTTTCTTT. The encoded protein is CASSVGGLVTEAFF.

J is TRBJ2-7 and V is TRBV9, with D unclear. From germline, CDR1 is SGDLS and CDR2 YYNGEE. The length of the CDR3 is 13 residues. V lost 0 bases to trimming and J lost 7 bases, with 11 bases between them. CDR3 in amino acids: CASSVADVGEQYF. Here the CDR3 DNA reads TGTGCCAGCAGCGTAGCCGACGTAGGGGAGCAGTACTTC.

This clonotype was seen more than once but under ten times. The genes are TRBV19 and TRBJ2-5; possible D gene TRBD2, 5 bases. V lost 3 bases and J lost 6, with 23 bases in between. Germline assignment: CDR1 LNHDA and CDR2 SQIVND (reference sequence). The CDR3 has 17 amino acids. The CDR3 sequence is CASSIEGGSRLPKTQYF. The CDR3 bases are TGTGCCAGTAGTATTGAGGGCGGGTCCCGATTACCGAAGACCCAGTACTTC.

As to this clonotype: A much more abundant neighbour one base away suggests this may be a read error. The CDR3 is CASSVGVWGYGQYF. DNA of the CDR3: TGTGCCAGCAGTGTTGGGGTATGGGGCTACGGGCAGTACTTC. The chain recombines TRBV2 with TRBJ2-7, with D maybe TRBD1 (5 bases). Germline V gene sequence: CDR1 SNHLY, CDR2 FYNNEI. The CDR3 runs 14 residues. Looking up the rest from reference TRBV2 and TRBJ2-7 gives the full variable domain: EPEVTQTPSHQVTQMGQEVILRCVPISNHLYFYWYRQILGQKVEFLVSFYNNEISEKSEIFDDQFSVERPDGSNFTLKIRSTKLEDSAMYFCASSVGVWGYGQYFGPGTRLTVT.

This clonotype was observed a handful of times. DNA for the CDR3: TGTGCCAGCAGCTCACCGGGACGGGGCAATCAGCCCCAGCATTTT. It yields the protein CASSSPGRGNQPQHF. V is TRBV12-3 or TRBV12-4 and J is TRBJ1-5; D perhaps matches TRBD1 (5 bases). V was pared by 6 bases and J by 2 bases, with 14 bases between. CDR3 length: 15 residues.

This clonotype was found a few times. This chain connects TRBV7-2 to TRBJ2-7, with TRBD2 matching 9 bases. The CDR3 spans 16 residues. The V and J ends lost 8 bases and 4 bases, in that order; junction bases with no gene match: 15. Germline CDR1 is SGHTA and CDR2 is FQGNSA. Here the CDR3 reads CASSPLSAGGWYEQYF. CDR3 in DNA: TGTGCCAGCTCCCCCCTGTCTGCGGGAGGGTGGTACGAGCAGTACTTC.

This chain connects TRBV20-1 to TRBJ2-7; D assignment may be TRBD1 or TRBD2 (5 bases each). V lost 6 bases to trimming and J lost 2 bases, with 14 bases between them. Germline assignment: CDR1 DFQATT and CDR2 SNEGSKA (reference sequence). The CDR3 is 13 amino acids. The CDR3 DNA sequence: TGCAGTGCGGACTCCGGGACCGCCTACGAGCAGTACTTC. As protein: CSADSGTAYEQYF.

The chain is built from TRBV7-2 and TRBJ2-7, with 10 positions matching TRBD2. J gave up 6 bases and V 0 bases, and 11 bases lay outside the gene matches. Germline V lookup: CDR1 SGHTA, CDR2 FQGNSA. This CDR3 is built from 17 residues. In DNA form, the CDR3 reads TGTGCCAGCAGCTTAGCCACTAGCGGGACCATGTTGCCCGAGCAGTACTTC. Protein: CASSLATSGTMLPEQYF.

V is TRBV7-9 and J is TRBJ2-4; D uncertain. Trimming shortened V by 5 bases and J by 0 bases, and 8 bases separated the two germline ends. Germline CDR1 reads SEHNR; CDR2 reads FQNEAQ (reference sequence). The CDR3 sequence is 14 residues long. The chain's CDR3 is CASSVDRAKNIQYF. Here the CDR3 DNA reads TGTGCCAGCAGCGTTGACCGAGCCAAAAACATTCAGTACTTC.

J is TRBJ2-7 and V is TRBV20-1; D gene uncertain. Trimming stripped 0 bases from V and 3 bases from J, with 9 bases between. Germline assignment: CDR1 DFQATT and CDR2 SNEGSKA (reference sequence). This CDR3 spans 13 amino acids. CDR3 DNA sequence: TGCAGTGCTAGAGATCGACTGGACTACGAGCAGTACTTC. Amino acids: CSARDRLDYEQYF.